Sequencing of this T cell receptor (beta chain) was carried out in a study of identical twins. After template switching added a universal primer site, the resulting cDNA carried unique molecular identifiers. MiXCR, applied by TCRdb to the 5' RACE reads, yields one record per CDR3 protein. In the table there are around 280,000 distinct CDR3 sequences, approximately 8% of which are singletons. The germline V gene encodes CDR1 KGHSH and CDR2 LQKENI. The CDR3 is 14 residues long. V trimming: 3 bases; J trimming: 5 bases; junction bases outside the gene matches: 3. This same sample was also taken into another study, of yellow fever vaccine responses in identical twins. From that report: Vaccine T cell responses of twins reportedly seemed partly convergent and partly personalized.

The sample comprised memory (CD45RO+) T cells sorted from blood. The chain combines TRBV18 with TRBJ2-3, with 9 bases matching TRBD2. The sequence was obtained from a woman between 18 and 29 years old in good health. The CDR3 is CASSPRGGRDTQYF. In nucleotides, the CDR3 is TGTGCCAGCTCACCGCGGGGGGGCCGAGATACGCAGTATTTT.